The clone carrying this TCR beta chain has only one observation. The antigen is not known. This record belongs to a study of T cells after yellow fever vaccination. General study findings and limits: Boosting was followed by the reappearance of most primary-vaccination clones (around 95% CD4, about 89% CD8). Bulk-population clonotypes that are abundant could appear as contaminants in FACS-sorted repertoires.

They built TCR cDNA with 5'RACE template switching, a step that put in a universal primer site and UMIs. Using its own MiXCR run on the 5' RACE reads, TCRdb lists one record per CDR3 protein. The table has some 350,000 distinct CDR3 sequences, approximately 4% seen once; the top ten hold around 24%. Germline V gene data show CDR1 as GTSNPN and CDR2 as SVGIG (reference sequence). This CDR3 contains 13 residues. V was trimmed by 2 bases and J by 7 bases, leaving 9 bases between them. Material: PBMCs, obtained 5 days after the yellow fever booster vaccination. The TCR sequence derives from a man aged 18-30 years who received the YFV17D yellow fever vaccine. The chain carries TRBV30 and TRBJ1-6; no firm D call. The CDR3 region has the DNA TGTGCCTGGAGTCCGGACGACAATTCACCCCTCCACTTT. Protein sequence: CAWSPDDNSPLHF.